The rows below give T cell receptor beta chains drawn from one sample of a study of cytomegalovirus exposure and HLA in healthy donors. Method: immunoSEQ multiplex PCR; TCRdb's copy keeps in-frame clones and lacks some. The sample lists about 200,000 clones; around 80% were seen once. What was sequenced was PBMCs. Receptors originate from a man in his forties or fifties in good health and CMV-seronegative. The CDR3 runs from the conserved cysteine through the conserved F or W. A D gene is named only where the DNA matches it firmly. Clone size is stated in some rows and not others, as once, few, many or a class when expanded.

J	D	size	V	DNA	CDR3
TRBJ2-1	TRBD1	-	TRBV19	TGTGCCAGTAGCTCCACGACAGGGGGCGGAGGAGGTGAGCAGTTCTTC	CASSSTTGGGGGEQFF
TRBJ1-1	-	-	TRBV5-1	TGCGCCAGCAGCTTAACCAGGGGGAACACTGAAGCTTTCTTT	CASSLTRGNTEAFF
TRBJ1-5	-	-	TRBV6-1	TGTGCCAGCATGTCAGGGGCTGGCAATCAGCCCCAGCATTTT	CASMSGAGNQPQHF
TRBJ1-2	TRBD1	-	TRBV28	TGTGCCAGCAGTTCACAGGGGGCGGGTGGTTACGGCTACACCTTC	CASSSQGAGGYGYTF
TRBJ1-2	-	few	TRBV28	TGTGCCAGCAGTTTTTCGGCTTGGCGAGGTTACTATGGCTACACCTTC	CASSFSAWRGYYGYTF
TRBJ2-1	TRBD2	-	TRBV6-1	TGTGCCAGCATTGAACTAGCGGCCTACAATGAGCAGTTCTTC	CASIELAAYNEQFF
TRBJ2-6	TRBD1	-	TRBV6-5	TGTGCCAGCAGAGACAGGGTCTCTGGGGCCAACGTCCTGACTTTC	CASRDRVSGANVLTF
TRBJ1-1	-	-	TRBV7-8	TGTGCCAGCAGCTTATTCGGGGGTGGAAACACTGAAGCTTTCTTT	CASSLFGGGNTEAFF
TRBJ2-7	TRBD2	-	TRBV2	TGTGCCAGCAGTCTAGCGGGAGCCCACGAGCAGTACTTC	CASSLAGAHEQYF
TRBJ1-5	-	-	TRBV5-6	TGTGCCAGCAGCTTGTGGAGGGGCCACTCCGCTAGCAATCAGCCCCAGCATTTT	CASSLWRGHSASNQPQHF
TRBJ2-2	-	once	TRBV5-6	TGTGCCAGCAGCTTGGGACTCCAGAGCACCGGGGAGCTGTTTTTT	CASSLGLQSTGELFF
TRBJ2-1	-	-	TRBV9	TGTGCCAGCAGCGTAGGAACAGGGCACAATGAGCAGTTCTTC	CASSVGTGHNEQFF
TRBJ1-1	-	-	TRBV7-2	TGTGCCAGCAGCTTACAGGGCCCGAACACTGAAGCTTTCTTT	CASSLQGPNTEAFF
TRBJ2-5	TRBD2	few	TRBV10-1	TGCGCCAGCAGTCCGGGACTAGCGGGAGTTCAAGAGACCCAGTACTTC	CASSPGLAGVQETQYF